This T cell receptor beta chain appears in the sequencing data of a study of molecular identifiers for immune sequencing clone quantification. Preparation methods for the bulk TCR libraries were those previously described, with listed TCR primers. TCRdb re-derived calls from the PCR reads in MiXCR, one entry per CDR3 protein. This sample has approximately 680,000 distinct CDR3 sequences, with 25% found just once. The V segment lost 5 bases and the J segment 4 bases; nucleotides outside the gene matches: 7. This CDR3 spans 14 amino acids. This clonotype was recorded at least ten times. J is TRBJ2-5 and V is TRBV12-3 or TRBV12-4, with 7 bases identical to TRBD2. This TCR was recovered from a human donor in good health. Some libraries in this study had Jurkat cell RNA spiked in. The sample consisted of naive CD8+ T cells from blood, with Jurkat cell RNA spiked in. Subset described: FACS-sorted CD8+CD4-CCR7+CD45RA+ naive T cells. CDR3 in amino acids: CASSPLASGETQYF. The DNA for the CDR3 is TGTGCCAGCAGTCCACTAGCGTCCGGAGAGACCCAGTACTTC.